The rows below give T cell receptor beta chains drawn from one sample of a study of blood T cell repertoires in COVID-19. Measured with immunoSEQ multiplex PCR; TCRdb has only the in-frame clones, and not every one. The data contain under 100,000 clones, roughly 80% of them seen just once; the ten biggest clones take up about 20%. Sequencing input: peripheral blood. These receptors came from a man older than 75 with active or convalescent COVID-19. The CDR3 runs from the conserved cysteine through the conserved F or W. The order of the fields is V gene, D gene, J gene, clone size, CDR3 protein, CDR3 DNA. A D gene is named only where the DNA matches it firmly. The size field is filled for only some rows; it gives once, few, many or a size class.

TRBV27,-,TRBJ1-4,-,CASSSRLATNEKLFF,TGTGCCAGCAGTTCCAGACTCGCAACTAATGAAAAACTGTTTTTT
TRBV6-6,-,TRBJ2-3,once,CASKAAGATDTQYF,TGTGCCAGCAAGGCCGCGGGGGCCACAGATACGCAGTATTTT
TRBV5-4,TRBD2,TRBJ2-1,once,CASSLDSGLAGYHEQFF,TGTGCCAGCAGCTTGGATTCGGGACTAGCGGGATATCATGAGCAGTTCTTC
TRBV7-2,-,TRBJ2-2,-,CASSVSTGELFF,TGTGCCAGCAGCGTCAGCACCGGGGAGCTGTTTTTT
TRBV6-2/TRBV6-3,-,TRBJ2-1,once,CASSDTSYNEQFF,TGTGCCAGCAGTGACACATCCTACAATGAGCAGTTCTTC
TRBV5-1,TRBD1,TRBJ1-4,-,CASSLGTANEKLFF,TGCGCCAGCAGCTTAGGGACAGCGAATGAAAAACTGTTTTTT
TRBV3-1/TRBV3-2,-,TRBJ1-2,-,CASREGSFGYTF,TGTGCCAGCAGGGAAGGGAGCTTTGGCTACACCTTC
TRBV6-6,-,TRBJ1-1,-,CASRPTSQNTEAFF,TGTGCCAGCAGACCGACAAGCCAGAACACTGAAGCTTTCTTT
TRBV11-2,TRBD1,TRBJ2-1,-,CASSRRDRGPDEQFF,TGTGCCAGCAGCCGCCGGGACAGGGGGCCGGATGAGCAGTTCTTC
TRBV10-1,TRBD2,TRBJ2-1,-,CASSGVSGGSSQNEQFF,TGCGCCAGCAGTGGGGTTAGCGGCGGGAGTTCTCAAAACGAGCAGTTCTTC
TRBV6-6,TRBD1,TRBJ1-6,few,CASSHRQGASYNSPLHF,TGTGCCAGCAGTCACCGACAGGGGGCGTCCTATAATTCACCCCTCCACTTT
TRBV18,-,TRBJ2-5,-,CASSHGQEETQYF,TGTGCCAGCTCACACGGACAAGAAGAGACCCAGTACTTC
TRBV4-1,TRBD2,TRBJ2-3,once,CASSQEGGTSGSRSPDTQYF,TGCGCCAGCAGCCAAGAAGGGGGGACTAGCGGGAGTCGGTCCCCAGATACGCAGTATTTT
TRBV7-9,TRBD1,TRBJ2-1,-,CASSLDRTGGNEQFF,TGTGCCAGCAGCTTAGACCGGACAGGGGGTAATGAGCAGTTCTTC
TRBV4-1,TRBD1,TRBJ1-2,-,CASSQSQNLRTGGYYGYTF,TGCGCCAGCAGCCAAAGCCAGAATTTAAGGACAGGGGGGTACTATGGCTACACCTTC
TRBV29-1,TRBD1,TRBJ1-2,few,CSAGQGRNGYTF,TGCAGCGCAGGACAGGGGAGGAATGGCTACACCTTC
TRBV2,TRBD1,TRBJ2-4,-,CASSDWAGGKNIQYF,TGTGCCAGCAGTGACTGGGCAGGGGGCAAAAACATTCAGTACTTC
TRBV5-8,-,TRBJ2-3,-,CASSSGEQTTDTQYF,TGTGCCAGCAGCTCGGGGGAACAAACCACAGATACGCAGTATTTT
TRBV7-3,TRBD2,TRBJ2-1,-,CASSLLAGVPNEQFF,TGTGCCAGCAGCTTACTAGCGGGAGTGCCCAATGAGCAGTTCTTC
TRBV5-1,-,TRBJ1-1,-,CASSSLGGRDTEAFF,TGCGCCAGCAGCTCCCTCGGGGGGCGGGACACTGAAGCTTTCTTT
TRBV3-1/TRBV3-2,-,TRBJ1-5,-,CASSQMVGSNQPQHF,TGTGCCAGCAGCCAAATGGTGGGCAGCAATCAGCCCCAGCATTTT
TRBV7-9,TRBD1,TRBJ1-2,few,CASSLEGGTGFIPF,TGTGCCAGCAGCTTAGAAGGCGGGACAGGGTTCATTCCCTTC
TRBV7-2,-,TRBJ2-5,-,CASSLTSTQETQYF,TGTGCCAGCAGCTTAACCAGTACCCAAGAGACCCAGTACTTC
TRBV11-2,TRBD2,TRBJ2-3,-,CASSPGPSGRADTQYF,TGTGCCAGCAGCCCAGGACCTAGCGGGAGAGCAGATACGCAGTATTTT
TRBV19,TRBD2,TRBJ2-1,-,CASTKSSGNYEQFF,TGTGCCAGTACCAAGTCTAGCGGGAACTATGAGCAGTTCTTC
TRBV6-5,-,TRBJ1-1,once,CASSYSGHNTEAFF,TGTGCCAGCAGTTACTCAGGACACAACACTGAAGCTTTCTTT
TRBV2,TRBD1,TRBJ1-3,once,CASTPTGTHSGNTIYF,TGTGCCAGCACCCCGACAGGGACACACTCTGGAAACACCATATATTTT
TRBV5-4,-,TRBJ2-5,once,CASSLSEQETQYF,TGTGCCAGCAGCTTGTCCGAGCAAGAGACCCAGTACTTC
TRBV14,-,TRBJ2-3,-,CASSQDATSWGLDTQYF,TGTGCCAGCAGCCAAGACGCCACTAGCTGGGGTTTAGATACGCAGTATTTT
TRBV12-5,-,TRBJ1-1,-,CASGAGTLRNTEAFF,TGTGCTAGTGGGGCCGGGACTTTAAGAAACACTGAAGCTTTCTTT
TRBV11-3,-,TRBJ1-6,-,CASSNRVAYNSPLHF,TGTGCCAGCAGCAACAGGGTCGCCTATAATTCACCCCTCCACTTT
TRBV18,TRBD1,TRBJ1-5,-,CASSPSGQEGNSNQPQHF,TGTGCCAGCTCACCATCCGGACAGGAGGGAAATAGCAATCAGCCCCAGCATTTT
TRBV24-1,TRBD1,TRBJ1-5,-,CATSDTSGGFNQPQHF,TGTGCCACCAGTGATACCTCAGGGGGTTTCAATCAGCCCCAGCATTTT
TRBV6-5,TRBD1,TRBJ1-5,-,CASGRGTGSNQPQHF,TGTGCCAGCGGTAGAGGGACAGGGAGCAATCAGCCCCAGCATTTT
TRBV6-2/TRBV6-3,TRBD1,TRBJ1-5,-,CASSPRTGGNQPQHF,TGTGCCAGCAGTCCCCGGACAGGGGGAAATCAGCCCCAGCATTTT
TRBV28,-,TRBJ1-6,-,CASSYRANSPLHF,TGTGCCAGCAGTTACAGGGCGAATTCACCCCTCCACTTT
TRBV4-1,TRBD1,TRBJ1-4,few,CASSRTGNNEKLFF,TGCGCCAGCAGCCGGACAGGGAATAATGAAAAACTGTTTTTT
TRBV19,TRBD2,TRBJ2-3,-,CASSRGLAGVTDTQYF,TGTGCCAGTAGTAGGGGACTAGCGGGAGTTACAGATACGCAGTATTTT
TRBV1,-,TRBJ1-5,-,CTSSHQVEPQHF,TGCACCAGCAGCCATCAGGTGGAGCCCCAGCATTTT
TRBV19,-,TRBJ1-4,-,CASSIPGQGTLKLFF,TGTGCCAGTAGTATCCCGGGACAAGGTACCCTAAAACTGTTTTTT
TRBV6-5,-,TRBJ1-2,-,CATQQANYGYTF,TGTGCCACCCAACAGGCGAACTATGGCTACACCTTC
TRBV19,TRBD1,TRBJ2-5,-,CASSTYRDSKKETQYF,TGTGCCAGTAGTACCTACCGGGACAGCAAGAAAGAGACCCAGTACTTC
TRBV27,TRBD2,TRBJ2-5,-,CASSLQAGGLETQYF,TGTGCCAGCAGTTTACAAGCGGGAGGGTTGGAGACCCAGTACTTC
TRBV6-6,-,TRBJ1-1,-,CASSYGDINTEAFF,TGTGCCAGCAGCTACGGGGACATCAACACTGAAGCTTTCTTT
TRBV3-1/TRBV3-2,TRBD2,TRBJ2-3,-,CASSRRTSGGPTDTQYF,TGTGCCAGCAGCCGAAGGACTAGCGGGGGACCCACAGATACGCAGTATTTT
TRBV5-1,TRBD1,TRBJ2-3,-,CASSPGQLTDTQYF,TGCGCCAGCAGCCCGGGACAGCTCACAGATACGCAGTATTTT
TRBV6-5,-,TRBJ1-1,-,CASTSREGMGTEAFF,TGTGCCAGCACTTCGAGGGAGGGAATGGGGACTGAAGCTTTCTTT
TRBV10-2,-,TRBJ2-5,once,CASSRKMWAGETQYF,TGCGCCAGCAGCCGGAAAATGTGGGCGGGAGAGACCCAGTACTTC
TRBV6-6,-,TRBJ1-2,-,CASSYSEGSGGYTF,TGTGCCAGCAGTTACTCAGAGGGATCAGGCGGCTACACCTTC
TRBV6-5,-,TRBJ2-6,-,CASRLKGAGANVLTF,TGTGCCAGCAGACTTAAGGGGGCTGGGGCCAACGTCCTGACTTTC
TRBV6-5,-,TRBJ1-6,-,CASRVGPTNSPLHF,TGTGCCTCCAGAGTGGGGCCCACCAATTCACCCCTCCACTTT
TRBV15,-,TRBJ2-1,-,CATSRDPGTAFF,TGTGCCACCAGCAGAGACCCGGGAACGGCGTTCTTC
TRBV5-5,-,TRBJ2-2,-,CASSLGQAGPRLFF,TGTGCCAGCAGCTTGGGACAGGCTGGGCCCAGACTGTTTTTT
TRBV11-1,TRBD1,TRBJ1-1,-,CASSSRDRGFSEAFF,TGTGCCAGCAGCTCTCGGGACAGGGGTTTCTCTGAAGCTTTCTTT
TRBV3-1/TRBV3-2,-,TRBJ2-3,-,CASSQARSADTQYF,TGTGCCAGCAGCCAAGCTAGGTCTGCAGATACGCAGTATTTT
TRBV15,-,TRBJ1-5,-,CATSRDLGDGQPQHF,TGTGCCACCAGCAGAGATCTAGGGGATGGTCAGCCCCAGCATTTT
TRBV6-6,TRBD2,TRBJ2-2,few,CASNVAGGLTGELFF,TGTGCCAGCAATGTAGCGGGAGGACTAACCGGGGAGCTGTTTTTT